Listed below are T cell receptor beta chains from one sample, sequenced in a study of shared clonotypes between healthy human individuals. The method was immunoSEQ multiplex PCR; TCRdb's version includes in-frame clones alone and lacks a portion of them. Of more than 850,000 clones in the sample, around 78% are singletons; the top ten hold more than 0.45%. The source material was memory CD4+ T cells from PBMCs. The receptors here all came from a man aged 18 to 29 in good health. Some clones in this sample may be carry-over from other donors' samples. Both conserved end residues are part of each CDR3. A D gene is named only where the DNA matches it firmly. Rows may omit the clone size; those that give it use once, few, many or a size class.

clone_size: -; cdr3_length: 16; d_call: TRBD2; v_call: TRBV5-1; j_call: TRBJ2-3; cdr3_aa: CASSSSGRAGTDTQYF; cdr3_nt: TGCGCCAGCAGCAGTAGCGGGAGGGCTGGGACAGATACGCAGTATTTT
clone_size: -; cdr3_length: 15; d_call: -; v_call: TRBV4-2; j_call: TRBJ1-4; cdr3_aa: CASSQGGLTNEKLFF; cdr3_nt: TGTGCCAGCAGCCAAGGGGGACTTACAAATGAAAAACTGTTTTTT
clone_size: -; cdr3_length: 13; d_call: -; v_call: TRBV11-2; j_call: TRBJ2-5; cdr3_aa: CASSFLQQETQYF; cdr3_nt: TGTGCCAGCAGCTTTCTACAGCAAGAGACCCAGTACTTC
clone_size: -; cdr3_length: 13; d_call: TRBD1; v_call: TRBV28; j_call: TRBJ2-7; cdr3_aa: CASTRQGDYEQYF; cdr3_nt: TGTGCCAGCACCCGACAGGGGGACTACGAGCAGTACTTC
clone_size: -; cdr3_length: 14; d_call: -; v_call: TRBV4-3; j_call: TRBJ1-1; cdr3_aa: CASSQVIQNTEAFF; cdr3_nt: TGCGCCAGCAGCCAAGTTATTCAGAACACTGAAGCTTTCTTT
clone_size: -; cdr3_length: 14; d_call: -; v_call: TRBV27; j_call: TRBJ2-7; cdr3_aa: CASSFSGDTYEQYF; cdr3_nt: TGTGCCAGCAGTTTCTCCGGAGACACCTACGAGCAGTACTTC
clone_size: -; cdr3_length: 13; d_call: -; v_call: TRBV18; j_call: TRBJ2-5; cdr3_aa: CASSPSGEETQYF; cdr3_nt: TGTGCCAGCTCACCATCCGGGGAAGAGACCCAGTACTTC
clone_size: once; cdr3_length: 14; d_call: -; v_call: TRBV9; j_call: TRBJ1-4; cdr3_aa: CASSVDGGREKLFF; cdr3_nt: TGTGCCAGCAGCGTAGACGGGGGGCGAGAAAAACTGTTTTTT
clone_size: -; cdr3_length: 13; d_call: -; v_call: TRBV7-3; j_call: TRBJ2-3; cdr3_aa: CASSLGTTDTQYF; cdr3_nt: TGTGCCAGCAGCCTCGGGACCACAGATACGCAGTATTTT
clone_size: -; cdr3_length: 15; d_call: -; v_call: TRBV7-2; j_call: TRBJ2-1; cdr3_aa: CASSPQRAGSNEQFF; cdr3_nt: TGTGCCAGCAGCCCCCAGCGTGCAGGTAGCAATGAGCAGTTCTTC
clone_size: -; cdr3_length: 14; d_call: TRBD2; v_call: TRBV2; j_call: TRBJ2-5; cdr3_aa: CASSRTSGKETQYF; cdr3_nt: TGTGCCAGCTCTAGGACTAGCGGGAAGGAGACCCAGTACTTC
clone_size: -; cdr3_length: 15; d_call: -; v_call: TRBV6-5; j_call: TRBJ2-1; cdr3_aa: CASRVGVEPYNEQFF; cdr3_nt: TGTGCCAGCAGGGTCGGAGTAGAACCCTACAATGAGCAGTTCTTC
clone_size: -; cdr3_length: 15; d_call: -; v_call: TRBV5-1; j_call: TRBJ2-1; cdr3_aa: CASSLETGTYNEQFF; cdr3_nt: TGCGCCAGCAGCTTGGAGACGGGGACCTACAATGAGCAGTTCTTC
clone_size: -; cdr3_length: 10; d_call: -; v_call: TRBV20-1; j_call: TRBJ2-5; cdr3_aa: CSAPRSGQYF; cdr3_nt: TGCAGTGCCCCTAGGTCGGGCCAGTACTTC
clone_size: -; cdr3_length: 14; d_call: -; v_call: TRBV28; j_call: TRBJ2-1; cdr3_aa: CASSFRTVRSEQFF; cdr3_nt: TGTGCCAGCAGTTTTAGGACAGTTCGGTCTGAGCAGTTCTTC
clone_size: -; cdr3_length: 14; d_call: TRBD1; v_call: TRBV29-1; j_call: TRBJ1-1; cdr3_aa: CSAKETGPGTEAFF; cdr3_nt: TGCAGCGCCAAAGAGACAGGGCCGGGGACTGAAGCTTTCTTT
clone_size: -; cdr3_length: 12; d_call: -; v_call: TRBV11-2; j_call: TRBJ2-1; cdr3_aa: CASSQYSVEQFF; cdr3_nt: TGTGCCAGCAGCCAATATTCAGTGGAGCAGTTCTTC
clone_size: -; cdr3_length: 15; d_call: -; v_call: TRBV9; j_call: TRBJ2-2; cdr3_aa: CASSPVDPWTGELFF; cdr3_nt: TGTGCCAGCAGCCCGGTTGACCCGTGGACCGGGGAGCTGTTTTTT
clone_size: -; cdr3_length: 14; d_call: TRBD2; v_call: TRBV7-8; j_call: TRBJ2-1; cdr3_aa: CASSFRLAGDEQFF; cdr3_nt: TGTGCCAGCAGCTTTCGACTAGCCGGCGATGAGCAGTTCTTC
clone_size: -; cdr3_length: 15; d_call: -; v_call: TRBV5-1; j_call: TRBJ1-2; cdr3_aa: CASSLDASQNYGYTF; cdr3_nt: TGCGCCAGCAGCTTGGATGCTAGTCAGAACTATGGCTACACCTTC
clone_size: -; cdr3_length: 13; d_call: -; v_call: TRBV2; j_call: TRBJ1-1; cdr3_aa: CASSEEGLTEAFF; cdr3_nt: TGTGCCAGCAGTGAGGAGGGACTCACTGAAGCTTTCTTT
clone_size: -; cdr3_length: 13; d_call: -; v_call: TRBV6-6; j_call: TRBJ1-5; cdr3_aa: CASSPRGGLPQHF; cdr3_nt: TGTGCCAGCAGTCCAAGAGGTGGGCTGCCCCAGCATTTT
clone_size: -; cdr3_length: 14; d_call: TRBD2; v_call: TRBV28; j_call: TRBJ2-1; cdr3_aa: CASRLAGVPNEQFF; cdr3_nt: TGTGCCAGCAGACTAGCGGGAGTACCCAATGAGCAGTTCTTC
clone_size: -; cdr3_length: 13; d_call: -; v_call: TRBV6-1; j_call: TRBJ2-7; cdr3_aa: CASNLGLPYEQYF; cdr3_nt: TGTGCCAGCAACTTGGGACTCCCCTACGAGCAGTACTTC
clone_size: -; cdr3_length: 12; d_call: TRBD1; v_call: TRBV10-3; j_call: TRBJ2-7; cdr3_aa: CAISQGVGEQYF; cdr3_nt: TGTGCCATCAGCCAGGGGGTGGGCGAGCAGTACTTC
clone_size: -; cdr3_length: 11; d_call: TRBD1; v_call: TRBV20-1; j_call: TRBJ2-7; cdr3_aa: CSAGQAYEQYF; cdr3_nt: TGCAGTGCTGGACAGGCTTACGAGCAGTACTTC
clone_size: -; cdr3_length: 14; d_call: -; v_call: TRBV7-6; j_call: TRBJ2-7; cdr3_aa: CASSHPGQAYEQYF; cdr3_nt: TGTGCCAGCAGTCATCCGGGACAAGCCTACGAGCAGTACTTC
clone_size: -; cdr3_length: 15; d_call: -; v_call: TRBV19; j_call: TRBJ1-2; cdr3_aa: CASSSVTGLRNGYTF; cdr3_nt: TGTGCCAGTAGTTCGGTCACAGGTCTTAGGAATGGCTACACCTTC
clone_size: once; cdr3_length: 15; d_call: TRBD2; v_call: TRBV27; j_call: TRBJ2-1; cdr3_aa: CASSFREGAYNEQFF; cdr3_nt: TGTGCCAGCAGCTTCCGGGAGGGAGCGTACAATGAGCAGTTCTTC